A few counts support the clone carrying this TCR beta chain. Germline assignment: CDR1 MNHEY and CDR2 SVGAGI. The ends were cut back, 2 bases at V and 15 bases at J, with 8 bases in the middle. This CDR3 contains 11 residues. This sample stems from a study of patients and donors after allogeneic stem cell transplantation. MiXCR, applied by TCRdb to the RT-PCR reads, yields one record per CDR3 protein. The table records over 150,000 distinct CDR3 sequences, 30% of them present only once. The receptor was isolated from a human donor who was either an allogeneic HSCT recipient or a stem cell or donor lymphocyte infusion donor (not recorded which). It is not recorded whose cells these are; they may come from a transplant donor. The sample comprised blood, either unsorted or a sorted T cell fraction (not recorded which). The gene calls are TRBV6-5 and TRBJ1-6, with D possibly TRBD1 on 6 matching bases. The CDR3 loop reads CASSYGQILHF. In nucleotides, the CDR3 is TGTGCCAGCAGTTACGGACAGATCCTCCACTTT.